The 24 T cell receptor beta chains below all came from one sample that was sequenced in a study of T cell repertoires in ileal Crohn's disease. TCRdb's table, derived via immunoSEQ multiplex PCR, lists solely in-frame clones and lacks some. The top ten clones hold 2.9% of a sample with several thousand clones, under 85% of them seen once. Source material: ileal tissue. These receptors were taken from an adult with Crohn's disease.

The chain carries TRBV29-1 and TRBJ2-7, with 7 bases lining up with TRBD1. The CDR3 loop spans 11 amino acids. Trimming at V came to 8 bases and at J to 6 bases, leaving 7 bases not matched to a gene. Germline values: CDR1 SQVTM, CDR2 ANQGSEA. The CDR3 spells CSTLTGLEQYF. The CDR3 nucleotides read TGCAGCACCCTGACAGGGCTCGAGCAGTACTTC.

This clone was recorded a few times. The V gene is TRBV5-1, the J gene TRBJ2-7; the D gene is possibly TRBD2 (5 bases). This CDR3 has 14 amino acids. Germline loops: CDR1 SGHRS, CDR2 YFSETQ. V lost 4 bases to trimming and J lost 3 bases, with 14 bases between them. CDR3 sequence (DNA): TGCGCCAGCAGCGACCGGACTTCGAGCTACGAGCAGTACTTC. Translation: CASSDRTSSYEQYF.

The chain recombines TRBV18 with TRBJ1-5, with 7 bases matching TRBD1. Germline-derived CDR1 and CDR2 are KGHSH and LQKENI. Trimming took 2 bases from V and 1 from J; bases not matched to a gene: 2. The CDR3 consists of 15 residues. Here the CDR3 reads CASSPKDRSNQPQHF. Here the CDR3 DNA reads TGTGCCAGCTCACCAAAGGACAGGAGCAATCAGCCCCAGCATTTT.

The chain combines TRBV28 with TRBJ2-1; the match to TRBD2 covers 7 bases. The CDR3 has 16 amino acids. Trimming cost V 7 bases and J 2 bases; bases outside gene matches: 11. In germline, CDR1 is MDHEN, CDR2 SYDVKM. CDR3 nucleotides: TGTGCCAGCATCCTCAGGGAGGGAGGGCCCTACAATGAGCAGTTCTTC. Residues: CASILREGGPYNEQFF.

The chain employs TRBV7-9 and TRBJ2-7, with D maybe TRBD2 (6 bases). The V end lost 9 bases, the J end lost 4 bases, and 25 bases lay between the germline ends. There are 16 residues in the CDR3. Germline V CDR1 and CDR2: SEHNR, FQNEAQ (reference sequence). As DNA, the CDR3 is TGTGCCAGTCACCTCGGGGGTTGGGTGAATGGATACGAGCAGTACTTC. This sequence encodes CASHLGGWVNGYEQYF.

The chain employs TRBV5-6 and TRBJ2-1; a weak D match, TRBD2 (6 bases). This CDR3 spans 12 amino acids. Germline CDR1 and CDR2: SGHDT and YYEEEE. V lost 7 bases and J lost 7, with 12 bases in between. The CDR3 DNA reads as TGTGCCAGCCGCGGTGGGGGGAATGAGCAGTTCTTC. This codes for CASRGGGNEQFF.

The V call is TRBV7-9, the J call TRBJ2-3, with 7 nucleotides matching TRBD2. V trimming: 5 bases; J trimming: 2 bases; junction bases outside the gene matches: 7. The CDR3 spans 15 residues. CDR1 SEHNR and CDR2 FQNEAQ come from the germline V gene (reference sequence). The CDR3 nucleotides are TGTGCCAGCAGCCACCCCCGGGACTACACAGATACGCAGTATTTT. Encoded protein: CASSHPRDYTDTQYF.

This clone appeared a single time. The V and J genes are TRBV30 and TRBJ1-1, with a possible D match to TRBD1 (6 bases). V lost 0 bases and J lost 0, with 14 bases in between. CDR1 GTSNPN and CDR2 SVGIG come from the germline V gene (reference sequence). The CDR3 has 16 residues. The CDR3 is CAWSVGQLTLNTEAFF. The CDR3 region has the DNA TGTGCCTGGAGTGTAGGACAGTTGACCCTGAACACTGAAGCTTTCTTT.

The chain has TRBV28 and TRBJ1-4; D possibly corresponds to TRBD1 (6 bases). The V and J ends lost 2 bases and 11 bases respectively, with 15 bases between them. Germline lookup yields CDR1 MDHEN and CDR2 SYDVKM. The CDR3 totals 14 residues. CDR3 nucleotide sequence: TGTGCCAGCAGTTTAGGTCAAATGAGGGGGAAACTGTTTTTT. Amino acids: CASSLGQMRGKLFF.

This chain uses TRBV18 with TRBJ1-2, with 9 bases aligning to TRBD1. The CDR3 sequence is 14 residues long. The J segment lost 6 bases and the V segment lost 2 bases, leaving 4 bases of the junction unmatched. Germline V gene data show CDR1 as KGHSH and CDR2 as LQKENI. The CDR3 spells CASSPTDRGNGYTF. The CDR3 DNA reads as TGTGCCAGCTCACCAACGGACAGGGGCAATGGCTACACCTTC.

The rearrangement uses TRBV5-6 and TRBJ1-2, with 8 bases lining up with TRBD1. V lost 4 bases, J lost 4 bases, and 12 bases stayed unmatched. The CDR3 spans 16 residues. Germline loops: CDR1 SGHDT, CDR2 YYEEEE. CDR3 in amino acids: CASSTLRRGRGYGYTF. In DNA, the CDR3 is TGTGCCAGCAGCACACTACGCAGGGGGCGAGGCTATGGCTACACCTTC.

There are a few counts of this clone. The chain uses TRBV19 and TRBJ1-1, with D unresolved. Trimming stripped 5 bases from V and 4 bases from J, with 14 bases between. Germline values: CDR1 LNHDA, CDR2 SQIVND (reference sequence). The CDR3 sequence is 14 residues long. The CDR3 loop reads CASSVQVRGTEAFF. The CDR3 DNA follows: TGTGCCAGTAGTGTCCAAGTCCGCGGCACTGAAGCTTTCTTT.

This clone has a handful of counts. V gene TRBV2 combines with J gene TRBJ2-7, with TRBD2 matching 10 bases. Germline assignment: CDR1 SNHLY and CDR2 FYNNEI. The V segment lost 6 bases and the J segment 2 bases; nucleotides outside the gene matches: 4. The CDR3 has 14 amino acids. The CDR3 DNA is TGTGCCAGCAGAAGACTAGCGGGTGCCTACGAGCAGTACTTC. Protein: CASRRLAGAYEQYF.

The chain couples TRBV19 to TRBJ1-3, with D possibly TRBD1 on 5 matching bases. This CDR3 spans 15 amino acids. Between the trimmed V and J ends, which lost 5 bases and 3 bases, there was a span of 14 bases. Germline assignment: CDR1 LNHDA and CDR2 SQIVND (reference sequence). The CDR3 sequence is CASSGANRLGNTIYF. CDR3 sequence (DNA): TGTGCCAGTAGTGGGGCAAACAGGCTTGGAAACACCATATATTTT.

This sequence joins TRBV7-9 and TRBJ1-2, with D tentatively TRBD1 (6 bases). With 5 bases removed from V and 7 bases from J, the gap between germline ends came to 14 bases. Germline loops: CDR1 SEHNR, CDR2 FQNEAQ (reference sequence). This CDR3 has 13 residues. The DNA for the CDR3 is TGTGCCAGCAGCCGTGGGGGGGGCGGTGGCTACACCTTC. Translated: CASSRGGGGGYTF.

The rearrangement links TRBV18 to TRBJ1-5; TRBD1 agrees at 9 bases. After removal of 5 bases from V and 1 base from J, the junction contained 3 bases not matched to a gene. Germline values: CDR1 KGHSH, CDR2 LQKENI. The CDR3 totals 15 residues. In DNA form, the CDR3 reads TGTGCCAGCTCAAGGGGACAGGGCAGCAATCAGCCCCAGCATTTT. It codes for CASSRGQGSNQPQHF. The full variable domain, in which reference TRBV18 and TRBJ1-5 provide the parts outside the CDR3, is NAGVMQNPRHLVRRRGQEARLRCSPMKGHSHVYWYRQLPEEGLKFMVYLQKENIIDESGMPKERFSAEFPKEGPSILRIQQVVRGDSAAYFCASSRGQGSNQPQHFGDGTRLSIL.

Notes on this clone: Other DNA sequences in the same sample also yield this CDR3. V gene TRBV5-1 combines with J gene TRBJ2-3; D not resolved. The germline V gene encodes CDR1 SGHRS and CDR2 YFSETQ. The ends were cut back, 0 bases at V and 2 bases at J, with 7 bases in the middle. The CDR3 has 14 residues. CDR3 in DNA: TGCGCCAGCAGCTTGGGAGCCAACACAGATACGCAGTATTTT. This codes for CASSLGANTDTQYF.

The chain combines TRBV5-1 with TRBJ2-5; D is unresolved. V gave up 2 bases and J gave up 0 bases, with 8 bases separating them. The length of the CDR3 is 14 residues. Germline V lookup: CDR1 SGHRS, CDR2 YFSETQ. CDR3 amino acids: CASSFPRNQETQYF. Written as DNA, the CDR3 is TGCGCCAGCAGCTTCCCTAGGAACCAAGAGACCCAGTACTTC.

This rearrangement joins TRBV6-1 to TRBJ2-1; tentative D call: TRBD2 (5 bases). Germline V gene lookup returns CDR1 MNHNS and CDR2 SASEGT. This CDR3 spans 14 amino acids. Deletions cut 6 bases from V and 8 bases from J, with 17 bases between. This CDR3 reads CASRGHTRFDEQFF. CDR3 nucleotide sequence: TGTGCCAGCAGGGGTCATACTAGATTCGATGAGCAGTTCTTC.

The V and J genes are TRBV19 and TRBJ2-5, with a tentative D call TRBD1 (5 bases). The closer fit of TRBJ2-7 to the DNA end suggests the J call may be wrong. In germline, CDR1 is LNHDA, CDR2 SQIVND (reference sequence). This CDR3 has 13 residues. The CDR3 reads CASSMQGGYEQYF. The CDR3, as DNA: TGTGCCAGTAGTATGCAGGGTGGCTACGAGCAGTACTTC.

This chain uses TRBV7-2 with TRBJ2-5, with 7 bases identical to TRBD2. Germline CDR1 reads SGHTA; CDR2 reads FQGNSA. The CDR3 is 14 amino acids. V was clipped by 2 bases and J by 2 bases; unmatched bases: 2. The CDR3 coding sequence is TGTGCCAGCAGCTTACATAGCGGGCAAGAGACCCAGTACTTC. It is translated as CASSLHSGQETQYF.

V is TRBV5-6 and J is TRBJ2-1; unclear D gene. The CDR3 runs to 17 residues. Germline CDR1 SGHDT, CDR2 YYEEEE. Trimming pared 0 bases from V and 0 bases from J, leaving 13 bases between. The CDR3 nucleotides are TGTGCCAGCAGCTTGGGTTCAGGTCCTCTCTCCTACAATGAGCAGTTCTTC. This codes for CASSLGSGPLSYNEQFF.

The chain carries TRBV5-1 and TRBJ2-5; D is unclear. V dropped 0 bases and J dropped 5 bases, with 14 bases sitting between them. Germline CDR1 SGHRS, CDR2 YFSETQ. The CDR3 spans 15 residues. The CDR3 DNA sequence: TGCGCCAGCAGCTTGGGCCTAGTCTCTCCCGAGACCCAGTACTTC. It yields the protein CASSLGLVSPETQYF.

The chain recombines TRBV6-1 with TRBJ2-7, with 10 bases that match TRBD2. V was pared by 5 bases and J by 2 bases, with 3 bases of the junction left unmatched. Germline V gene sequence: CDR1 MNHNS, CDR2 SASEGT. This CDR3 has 14 amino acids. The CDR3 region is CASSLAGGTYEQYF. CDR3 in DNA: TGTGCCAGCAGTTTAGCGGGAGGCACCTACGAGCAGTACTTC.